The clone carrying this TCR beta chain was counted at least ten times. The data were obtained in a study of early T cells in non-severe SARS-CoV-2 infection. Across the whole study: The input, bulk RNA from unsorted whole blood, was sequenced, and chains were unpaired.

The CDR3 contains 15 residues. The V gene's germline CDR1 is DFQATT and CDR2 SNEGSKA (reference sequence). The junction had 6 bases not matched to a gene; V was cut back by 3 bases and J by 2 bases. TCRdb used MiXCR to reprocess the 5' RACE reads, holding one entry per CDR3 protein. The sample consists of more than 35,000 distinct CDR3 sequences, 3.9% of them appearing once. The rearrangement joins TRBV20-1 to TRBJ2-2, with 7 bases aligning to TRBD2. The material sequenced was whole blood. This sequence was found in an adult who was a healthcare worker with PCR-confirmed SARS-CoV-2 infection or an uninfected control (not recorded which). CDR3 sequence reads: CSASLGGRNTGELFF. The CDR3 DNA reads TGCAGTGCTAGCTTGGGCGGGAGAAACACCGGGGAGCTGTTTTTT.